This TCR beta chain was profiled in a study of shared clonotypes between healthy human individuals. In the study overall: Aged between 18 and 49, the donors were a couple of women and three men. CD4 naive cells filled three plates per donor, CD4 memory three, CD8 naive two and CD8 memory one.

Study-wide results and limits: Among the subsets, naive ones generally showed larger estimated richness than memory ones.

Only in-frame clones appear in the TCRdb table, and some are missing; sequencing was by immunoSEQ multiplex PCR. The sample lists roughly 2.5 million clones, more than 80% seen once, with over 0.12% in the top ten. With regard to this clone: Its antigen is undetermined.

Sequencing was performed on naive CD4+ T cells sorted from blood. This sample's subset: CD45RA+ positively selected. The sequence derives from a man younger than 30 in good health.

The CDR3 here is CAWTTNSNQPQHF. DNA of the CDR3: TGTGCCTGGACCACCAATAGCAATCAGCCCCAGCATTTT. The chain couples TRBV30 to TRBJ1-5, with no clear D. Germline CDR1 reads GTSNPN; CDR2 reads SVGIG (reference sequence). V was pared by 4 bases and J by 0 bases, with 7 bases between. CDR3 length: 13 residues.